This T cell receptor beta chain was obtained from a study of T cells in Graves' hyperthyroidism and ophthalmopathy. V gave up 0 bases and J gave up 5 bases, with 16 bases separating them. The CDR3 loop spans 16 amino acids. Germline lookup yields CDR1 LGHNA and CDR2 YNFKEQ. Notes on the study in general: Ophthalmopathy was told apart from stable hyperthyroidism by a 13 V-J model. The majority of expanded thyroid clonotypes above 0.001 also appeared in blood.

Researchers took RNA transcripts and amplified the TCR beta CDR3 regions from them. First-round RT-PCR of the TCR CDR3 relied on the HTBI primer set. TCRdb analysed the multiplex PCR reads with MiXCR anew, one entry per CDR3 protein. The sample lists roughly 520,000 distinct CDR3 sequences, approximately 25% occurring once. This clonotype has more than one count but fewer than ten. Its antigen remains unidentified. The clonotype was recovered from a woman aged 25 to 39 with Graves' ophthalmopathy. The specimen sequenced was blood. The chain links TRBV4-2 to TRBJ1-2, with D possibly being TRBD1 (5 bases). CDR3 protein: CASSQDLGQGNYGYTF. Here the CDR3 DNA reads TGTGCCAGCAGCCAAGATTTGGGGCAGGGAAATTATGGCTACACCTTC.